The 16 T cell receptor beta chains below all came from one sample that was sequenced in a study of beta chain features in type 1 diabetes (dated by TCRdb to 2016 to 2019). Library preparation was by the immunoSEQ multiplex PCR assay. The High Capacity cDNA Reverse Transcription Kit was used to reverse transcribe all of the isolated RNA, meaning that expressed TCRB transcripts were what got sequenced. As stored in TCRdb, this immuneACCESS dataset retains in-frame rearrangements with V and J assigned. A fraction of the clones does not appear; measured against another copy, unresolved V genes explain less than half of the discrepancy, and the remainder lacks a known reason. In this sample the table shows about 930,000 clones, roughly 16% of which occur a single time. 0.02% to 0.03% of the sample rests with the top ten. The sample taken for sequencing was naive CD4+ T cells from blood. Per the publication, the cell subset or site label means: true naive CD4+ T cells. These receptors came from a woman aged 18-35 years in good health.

CDR3 in amino acids: CASTHLPGQTNTGELFF. The CDR3 DNA reads as TGTGCCAGCACCCACCTGCCGGGACAAACGAACACCGGGGAGCTGTTTTTT. The gene calls are TRBV9 and TRBJ2-2, with a tentative D call TRBD1 (6 bases). The CDR3 is 17 amino acids. Trimming removed 6 bases from V and 0 bases from J, with 18 bases in between. Germline V gives CDR1 SGDLS, CDR2 YYNGEE.

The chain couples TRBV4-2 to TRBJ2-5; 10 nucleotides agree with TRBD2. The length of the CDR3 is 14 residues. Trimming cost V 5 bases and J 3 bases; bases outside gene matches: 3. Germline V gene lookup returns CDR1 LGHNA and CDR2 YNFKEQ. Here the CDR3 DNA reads TGTGCCAGCAGCTCTCTAGCGGGAGAAGAGACCCAGTACTTC. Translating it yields CASSSLAGEETQYF.

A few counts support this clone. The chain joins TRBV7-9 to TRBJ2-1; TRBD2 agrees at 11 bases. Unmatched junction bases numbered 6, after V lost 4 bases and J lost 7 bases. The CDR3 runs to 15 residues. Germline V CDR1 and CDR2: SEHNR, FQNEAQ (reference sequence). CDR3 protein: CASSSTSGAGNEQFF. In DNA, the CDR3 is TGTGCCAGCAGCTCGACTAGCGGGGCGGGTAATGAGCAGTTCTTC.

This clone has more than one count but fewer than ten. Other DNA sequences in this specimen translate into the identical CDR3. CDR3 protein: CASSPRDTGELFF. The CDR3 DNA reads TGTGCCAGCTCACCCAGGGACACCGGGGAGCTGTTTTTT. The chain carries TRBV18 and TRBJ2-2; a possible D gene is TRBD1 (5 bases). Trimming took 3 bases from V and 3 from J, leaving 5 bases between them. The CDR3 totals 13 residues. Germline V lookup: CDR1 KGHSH, CDR2 LQKENI.

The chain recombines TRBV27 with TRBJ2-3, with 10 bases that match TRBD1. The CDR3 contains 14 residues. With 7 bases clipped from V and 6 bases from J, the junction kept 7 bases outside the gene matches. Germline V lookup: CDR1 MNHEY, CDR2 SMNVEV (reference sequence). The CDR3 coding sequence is TGTGCCAGCACCCGACAGGGGGCGCGGGATACGCAGTATTTT. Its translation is CASTRQGARDTQYF.

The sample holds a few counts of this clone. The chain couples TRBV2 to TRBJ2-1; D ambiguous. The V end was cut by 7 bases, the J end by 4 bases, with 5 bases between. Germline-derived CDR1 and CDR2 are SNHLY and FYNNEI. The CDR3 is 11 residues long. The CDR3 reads CASTNYNEQFF. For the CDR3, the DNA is TGTGCCAGCACGAATTACAATGAGCAGTTCTTC.

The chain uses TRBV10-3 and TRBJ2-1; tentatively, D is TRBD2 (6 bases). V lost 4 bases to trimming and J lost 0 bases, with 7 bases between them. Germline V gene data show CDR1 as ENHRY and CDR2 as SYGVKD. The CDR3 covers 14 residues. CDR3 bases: TGTGCCATCAGTGGGACTAACTCCTACAATGAGCAGTTCTTC. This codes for CAISGTNSYNEQFF.

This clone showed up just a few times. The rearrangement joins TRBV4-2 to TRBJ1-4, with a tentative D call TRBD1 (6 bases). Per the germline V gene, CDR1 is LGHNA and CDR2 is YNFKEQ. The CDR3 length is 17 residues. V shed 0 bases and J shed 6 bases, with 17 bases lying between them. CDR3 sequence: CASSQDPTTGGDEKLFF. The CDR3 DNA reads TGTGCCAGCAGCCAAGACCCAACGACAGGAGGGGATGAAAAACTGTTTTTT.

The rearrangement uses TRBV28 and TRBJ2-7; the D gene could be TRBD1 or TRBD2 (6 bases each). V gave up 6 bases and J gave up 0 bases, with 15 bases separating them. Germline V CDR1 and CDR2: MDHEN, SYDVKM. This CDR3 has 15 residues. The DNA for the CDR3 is TGTGCCAGCAGCCTGGGGGGCCGAAGCTCCTACGAGCAGTACTTC. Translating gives CASSLGGRSSYEQYF.

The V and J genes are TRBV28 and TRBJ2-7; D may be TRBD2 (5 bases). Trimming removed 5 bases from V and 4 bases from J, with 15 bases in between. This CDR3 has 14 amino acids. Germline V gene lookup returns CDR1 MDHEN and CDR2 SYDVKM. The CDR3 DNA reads TGTGCCAGCAGTAATCCTGAGCGGCAGTACGAGCAGTACTTC. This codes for CASSNPERQYEQYF.

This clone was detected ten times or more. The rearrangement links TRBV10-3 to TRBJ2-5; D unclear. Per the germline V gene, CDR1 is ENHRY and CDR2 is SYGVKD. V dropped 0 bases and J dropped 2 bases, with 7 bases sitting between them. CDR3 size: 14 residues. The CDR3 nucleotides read TGTGCCATCAGTGAGTCTACAGAGCAAGAGACCCAGTACTTC. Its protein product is CAISESTEQETQYF.

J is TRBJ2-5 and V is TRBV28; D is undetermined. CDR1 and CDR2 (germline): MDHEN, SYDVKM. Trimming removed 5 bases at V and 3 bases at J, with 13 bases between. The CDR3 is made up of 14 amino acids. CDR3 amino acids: CASSRPQTEETQYF. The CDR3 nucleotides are TGTGCCAGCAGTCGCCCGCAGACCGAAGAGACCCAGTACTTC.

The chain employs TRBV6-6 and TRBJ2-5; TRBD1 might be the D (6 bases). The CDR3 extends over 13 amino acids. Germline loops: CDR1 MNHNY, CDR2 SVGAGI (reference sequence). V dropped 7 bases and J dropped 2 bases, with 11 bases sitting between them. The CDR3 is CASTRDIQETQYF. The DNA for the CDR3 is TGTGCCAGCACCCGGGACATACAAGAGACCCAGTACTTC.

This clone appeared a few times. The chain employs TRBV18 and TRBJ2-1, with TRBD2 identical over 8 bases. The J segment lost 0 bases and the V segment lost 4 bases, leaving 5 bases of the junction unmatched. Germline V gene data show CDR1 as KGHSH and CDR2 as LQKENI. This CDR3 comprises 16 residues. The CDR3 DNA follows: TGTGCCAGCTCACGGCTAGCGGGTTCCTCCTACAATGAGCAGTTCTTC. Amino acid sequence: CASSRLAGSSYNEQFF.

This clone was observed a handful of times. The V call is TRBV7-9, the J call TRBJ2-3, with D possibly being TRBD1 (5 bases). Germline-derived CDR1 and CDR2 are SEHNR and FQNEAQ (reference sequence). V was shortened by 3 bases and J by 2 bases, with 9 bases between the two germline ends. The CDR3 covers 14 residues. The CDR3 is CASSFDSSTDTQYF. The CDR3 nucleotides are TGTGCCAGCAGCTTCGACAGTTCCACAGATACGCAGTATTTT.

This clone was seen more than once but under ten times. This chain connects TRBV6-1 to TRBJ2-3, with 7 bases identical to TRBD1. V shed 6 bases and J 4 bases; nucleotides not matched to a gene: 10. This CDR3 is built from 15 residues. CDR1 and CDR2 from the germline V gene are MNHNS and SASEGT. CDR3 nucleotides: TGTGCCAGCAGCCCCGGGACAGCCTGGGCAGATACGCAGTATTTT. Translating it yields CASSPGTAWADTQYF.